One sample yielded the 4 T cell receptor beta chains listed below, sequenced in a study of metastatic and nonmetastatic thyroid tumors. With MiXCR, TCRdb reprocessed the PCR reads. The data hold about 6,800 clones, with around 3% observed a single time. Prior to thyroid surgery, none of the patients had received any treatment. The source material was tumor tissue. Receptors were obtained from a female donor with papillary thyroid cancer or a benign thyroid nodule (not recorded which). Some clones in this sample may be carry-over from other donors' samples.

This clone is labeled as medium-sized. The V and J genes are TRBV5-1 and TRBJ1-1; D gene unclear. Trimming pared 0 bases from V and 6 bases from J, leaving 12 bases between. Germline loops: CDR1 SGHRS, CDR2 YFSETQ. The CDR3 length is 14 residues. CDR3 region: CASSLESARPEAFF. The CDR3 DNA sequence: TGCGCCAGCAGCTTGGAGTCGGCCAGGCCTGAAGCTTTCTTT.

This clone rates as medium-sized. The chain has TRBV12-3 or TRBV12-4 and TRBJ1-2, with 7 bases identical to TRBD1. CDR3 length: 13 residues. The junction had 4 bases not matched to a gene; V was cut back by 7 bases and J by 2 bases. The CDR3: CASTTGQNYGYTF. The DNA of the CDR3 is TGTGCCAGCACCACGGGACAGAACTATGGCTACACCTTC.

Judged by abundance, this clone is medium-sized. This chain connects TRBV6-1 to TRBJ1-6; the D gene is possibly TRBD1 (6 bases). The germline CDR1 and CDR2 sequences are MNHNS and SASEGT. The V end lost 5 bases, the J end lost 8 bases, and 22 bases lay between the germline ends. This CDR3 is 17 amino acids long. The CDR3 reads CASSRDPIQGPDSPLHF. The CDR3 coding sequence is TGTGCCAGCAGTCGCGACCCCATACAGGGACCCGATTCACCCCTCCACTTT.

This clone is labeled as medium-sized. The chain has TRBV12-3 or TRBV12-4 and TRBJ1-3, with a possible D match to TRBD1 (5 bases). Trimming cost V 5 bases and J 2 bases, with 7 bases left between them. The length of the CDR3 is 13 residues. In DNA, the CDR3 is TGTGCCAGCAGTCCGGGACCTGGAAACACCATATATTTT. Translating gives CASSPGPGNTIYF.